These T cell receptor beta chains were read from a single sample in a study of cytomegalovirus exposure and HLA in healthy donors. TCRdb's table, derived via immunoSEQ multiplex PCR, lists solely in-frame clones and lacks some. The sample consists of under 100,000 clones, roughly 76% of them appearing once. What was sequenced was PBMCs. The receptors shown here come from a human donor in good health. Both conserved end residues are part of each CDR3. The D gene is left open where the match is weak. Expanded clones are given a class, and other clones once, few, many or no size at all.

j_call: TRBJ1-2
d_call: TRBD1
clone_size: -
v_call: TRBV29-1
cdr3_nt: TGCAGCGTTCTGACAGGGGAGACGAGCTACACCTTC
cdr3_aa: CSVLTGETSYTF

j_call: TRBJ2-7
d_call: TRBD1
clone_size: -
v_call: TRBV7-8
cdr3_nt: TGTGCCAGCAGCAGCCAAGCAGGGGGCATCTGGCGCGAGCAGTACTTC
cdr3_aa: CASSSQAGGIWREQYF

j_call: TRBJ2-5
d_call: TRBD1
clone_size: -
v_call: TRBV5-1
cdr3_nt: TGCGCCAGCAGCTTGGCTAGGACAGGGACAGAGACCCAGTACTTC
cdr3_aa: CASSLARTGTETQYF

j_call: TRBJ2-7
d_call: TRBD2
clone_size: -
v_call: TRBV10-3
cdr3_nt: TGTGCCGTAAAGACTAGCGGGGGATCCTACGAGCAGTACTTC
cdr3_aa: CAVKTSGGSYEQYF

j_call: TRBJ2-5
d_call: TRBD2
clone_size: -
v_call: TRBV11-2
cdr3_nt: TGTGCCAGCAGCTTAGCGGCGCGGGGGGGATACCAAGAGACCCAGTACTTC
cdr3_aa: CASSLAARGGYQETQYF

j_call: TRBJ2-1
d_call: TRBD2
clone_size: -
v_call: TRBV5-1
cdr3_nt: TGCGCCAGCAGCTTGGCCCCCAGCGGGAGTGGGGATGAGCAGTTCTTC
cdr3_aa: CASSLAPSGSGDEQFF

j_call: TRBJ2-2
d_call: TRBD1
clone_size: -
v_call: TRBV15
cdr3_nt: TGTGCCACCAGCAGAGCCCGGACAGGGCGCACCGGGGAGCTGTTTTTT
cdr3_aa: CATSRARTGRTGELFF

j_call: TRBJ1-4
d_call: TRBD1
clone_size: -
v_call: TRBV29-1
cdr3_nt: TGCAGCGTTAGGGACAGGAATGAAAAACTGTTTTTT
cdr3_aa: CSVRDRNEKLFF

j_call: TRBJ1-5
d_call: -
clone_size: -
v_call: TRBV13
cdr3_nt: TGTGCCAGCAGCTTAGGAGTTAGGAGTAGCAATCAGCCCCAGCATTTT
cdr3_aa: CASSLGVRSSNQPQHF

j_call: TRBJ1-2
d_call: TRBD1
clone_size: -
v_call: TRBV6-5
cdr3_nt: TGTGCCAGCAATCGGGACAGGGGCAACTATGGCTACACCTTC
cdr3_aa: CASNRDRGNYGYTF

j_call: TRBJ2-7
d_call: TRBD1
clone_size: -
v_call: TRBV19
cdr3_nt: TGTGCCAGTAGCGGGACAGGGCATACCTACGAGCAGTACTTC
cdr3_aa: CASSGTGHTYEQYF

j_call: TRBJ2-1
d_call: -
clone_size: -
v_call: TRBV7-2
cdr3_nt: TGTGCCAGCAGGTTCCCTGGTAAAACGGGGAGGTTCGGTGAGCAGTTCTTC
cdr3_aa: CASRFPGKTGRFGEQFF

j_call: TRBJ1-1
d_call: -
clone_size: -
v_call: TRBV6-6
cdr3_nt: TGTGCCAGCAGTGGATCACAGGGATTCGGCACTGAAGCTTTCTTT
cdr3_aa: CASSGSQGFGTEAFF

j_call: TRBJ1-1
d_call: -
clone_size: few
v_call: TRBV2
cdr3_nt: TGTGCCAGCAGTGAAGCAGGGGGCACTGAAGCTTTCTTT
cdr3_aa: CASSEAGGTEAFF

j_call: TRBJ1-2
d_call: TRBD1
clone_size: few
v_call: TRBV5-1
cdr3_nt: TGCGCCAGCAGCAGGGACAGGGGGAGTGGCTACACCTTC
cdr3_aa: CASSRDRGSGYTF

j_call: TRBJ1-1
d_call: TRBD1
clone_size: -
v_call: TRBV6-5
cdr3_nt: TGTGCCAGCAGTCGGACAGGGGACACTGAAGCTTTCTTT
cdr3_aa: CASSRTGDTEAFF

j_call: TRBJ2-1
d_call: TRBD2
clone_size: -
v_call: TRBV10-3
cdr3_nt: TGTGCCATCAGTGCCGAAGCGGGGTCGTACAATGAGCAGTTCTTC
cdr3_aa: CAISAEAGSYNEQFF

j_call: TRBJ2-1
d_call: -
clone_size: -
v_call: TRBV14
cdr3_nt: TGTGCCAGCAGCCAAGATCTACAGGGAAAGATCGATGAGCAGTTCTTC
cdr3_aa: CASSQDLQGKIDEQFF

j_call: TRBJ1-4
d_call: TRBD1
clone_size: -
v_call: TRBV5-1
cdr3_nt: TGCGCCAGCAGCTTGGGGCCGACAGGGTCAACTAATGAAAAACTGTTTTTT
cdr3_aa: CASSLGPTGSTNEKLFF

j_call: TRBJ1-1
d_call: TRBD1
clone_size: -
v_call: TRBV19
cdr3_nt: TGTGCCAGTAGTTCCGGGACAGGGGTTAGGACTGAAGCTTTCTTT
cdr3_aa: CASSSGTGVRTEAFF

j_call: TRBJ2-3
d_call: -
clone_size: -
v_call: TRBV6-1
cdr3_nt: TGTGCCAGTACGCAGGGTCGGGGGACAGATACGCAGTATTTT
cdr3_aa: CASTQGRGTDTQYF

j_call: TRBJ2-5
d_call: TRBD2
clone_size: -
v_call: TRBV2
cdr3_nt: TGTGCCAGCAGTTGGGACTACTCCCAAGAGACCCAGTACTTC
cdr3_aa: CASSWDYSQETQYF

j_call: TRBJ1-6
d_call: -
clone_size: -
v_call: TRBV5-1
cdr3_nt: TGCGCCAGCAGCTCGGAGGTAGTGGGGGCGTGGAATTCACCCCTCCACTTT
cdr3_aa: CASSSEVVGAWNSPLHF

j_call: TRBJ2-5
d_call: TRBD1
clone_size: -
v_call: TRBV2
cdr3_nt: TGTGCCGGCAGAGGGGACAGGGCTGAGACCCAGTACTTC
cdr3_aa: CAGRGDRAETQYF

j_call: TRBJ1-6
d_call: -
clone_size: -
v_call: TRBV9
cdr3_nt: TGTGCCAGCAGCGTAGCCCGGAATTCACCCCTCCACTTT
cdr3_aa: CASSVARNSPLHF

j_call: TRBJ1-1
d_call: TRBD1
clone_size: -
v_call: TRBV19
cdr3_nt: TGTGCCAGTAGCAAGAGGACAGGTAAAGCTTTCTTT
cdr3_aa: CASSKRTGKAFF

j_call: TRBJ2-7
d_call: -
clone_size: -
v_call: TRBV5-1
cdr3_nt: TGCGCCAGCAGCTTTTCGAGCGGGACAGGCGTAAGGCACGAGCAGTACTTC
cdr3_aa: CASSFSSGTGVRHEQYF